Below are 32 T cell receptor beta chains sequenced from a single sample in a study of blood T cell repertoires in COVID-19. Produced via immunoSEQ multiplex PCR; TCRdb's table is partial and in-frame only. The table lists about 130,000 clones, 80% to 85% of them singletons. Sequenced input: PBMCs or T cells enriched from blood (not recorded which). These receptors came from a man aged 25-45 years who had recovered from COVID-19.

This clone came up once. This rearrangement joins TRBV7-7 to TRBJ2-1; D uncertain. Trimming stripped 1 base from V and 2 bases from J, with 9 bases between. The CDR3 runs 15 residues. The germline gives CDR1 SSHAT, CDR2 FNYEAQ (reference sequence). The CDR3: CASSLGAAAYNEQFF. CDR3 DNA sequence: TGTGCCAGCAGCTTAGGGGCCGCAGCCTACAATGAGCAGTTCTTC.

The chain carries TRBV18 and TRBJ1-4; the D gene is possibly TRBD1 (6 bases). Trimming removed 2 bases at V and 5 bases at J, with 12 bases between. Per germline, CDR1 KGHSH and CDR2 LQKENI. The CDR3 contains 15 residues. Written as DNA, the CDR3 is TGTGCCAGCTCACCATCCGGGACACCCAATGAAAAACTGTTTTTT. Its translation is CASSPSGTPNEKLFF.

By sample share, this clone is medium-sized (0.01 to 0.1%). This chain joins TRBV6-5 and TRBJ2-7; the match to TRBD1 covers 7 bases. CDR3 length equals 16 residues. Germline V gene data show CDR1 as MNHEY and CDR2 as SVGAGI. V lost 2 bases, J lost 0 bases, and 7 bases stayed unmatched. CDR3 sequence: CASSYTRDSLSYEQYF. The CDR3 bases are TGTGCCAGCAGTTACACTAGGGACAGCCTCTCCTACGAGCAGTACTTC.

For this clone: This specimen includes other DNA sequences encoding the same CDR3. V gene TRBV6-5 combines with J gene TRBJ1-1; 8 nucleotides line up with TRBD1. Germline V gives CDR1 MNHEY, CDR2 SVGAGI. This CDR3 comprises 14 residues. V trimming: 5 bases; J trimming: 0 bases; junction bases outside the gene matches: 2. CDR3 region: CASSHRGMNTEAFF. The CDR3, as DNA: TGTGCCAGCAGTCACAGGGGGATGAACACTGAAGCTTTCTTT.

This chain uses TRBV4-1 with TRBJ1-2; D uncertain. In germline, CDR1 is MGHRA, CDR2 YSYEKL. This CDR3 region has 17 residues. The V gene lost 4 bases and the J gene lost 4 bases, with 22 bases spanning the gap. This chain's CDR3 is CASSRDLRTNRIYGYTF. The CDR3 DNA follows: TGCGCCAGCAGCCGAGACCTTCGTACGAACAGAATCTATGGCTACACCTTC.

V gene TRBV6-5 combines with J gene TRBJ1-1; D gene uncertain. Germline V CDR1 and CDR2: MNHEY, SVGAGI. The CDR3 runs 14 residues. The V gene lost 2 bases and the J gene lost 4 bases, with 11 bases spanning the gap. The CDR3, as DNA: TGTGCCAGCAGTTACGGAGGCCAGACCACTGAAGCTTTCTTT. Amino acid sequence: CASSYGGQTTEAFF.

This chain connects TRBV30 to TRBJ2-5; D is unresolved. Trimming pared 0 bases from V and 5 bases from J, leaving 4 bases between. The CDR3 runs to 11 residues. The germline CDR1 and CDR2 sequences are GTSNPN and SVGIG (reference sequence). DNA for the CDR3: TGTGCCTGGAGTGTACTCGAGACCCAGTACTTC. Protein sequence: CAWSVLETQYF.

This chain connects TRBV19 to TRBJ2-1; D is uncertain. CDR1 is LNHDA and CDR2 is SQIVND in the germline V gene (reference sequence). The CDR3 extends over 15 amino acids. The V gene lost 3 bases and the J gene lost 3 bases, with 12 bases spanning the gap. The CDR3 here is CASSITTFGYNEQFF. The CDR3 DNA reads TGTGCCAGTAGTATCACCACTTTCGGCTACAATGAGCAGTTCTTC.

The chain joins TRBV5-1 to TRBJ2-5; weak D call: TRBD1 (6 bases). Germline assignment: CDR1 SGHRS and CDR2 YFSETQ. The ends were cut back, 7 bases at V and 1 base at J, with 8 bases in the middle. CDR3 length: 12 amino acids. The CDR3 coding sequence is TGCGCCAGCGACAGGTCCCAAGAGACCCAGTACTTC. Its translation: CASDRSQETQYF.

The V and J genes are TRBV5-1 and TRBJ2-1, with D possibly TRBD1 on 5 matching bases. Germline loops: CDR1 SGHRS, CDR2 YFSETQ. This CDR3 comprises 14 residues. Between the trimmed V and J ends, which lost 4 bases and 0 bases, there was a span of 8 bases. Here the CDR3 reads CASSPDNSYNEQFF. The CDR3 DNA follows: TGCGCCAGCAGCCCGGACAACTCCTACAATGAGCAGTTCTTC.

Only a few counts were recorded for this clone. The rearrangement uses TRBV11-1 and TRBJ1-3; the match to TRBD1 covers 8 bases. V gave up 2 bases and J gave up 7 bases; unmatched junction bases: 1. CDR1 and CDR2 (germline): SGHAT, FQDESV (reference sequence). The CDR3 runs to 13 residues. CDR3 residues: CASSLQGANTIYF. Written as DNA, the CDR3 is TGTGCCAGCAGCTTACAGGGGGCCAACACCATATATTTT.

The gene calls are TRBV5-5 and TRBJ2-3; a possible D gene is TRBD2 (5 bases). Between the trimmed V and J ends, which lost 1 base and 1 base, there was a span of 10 bases. The CDR3 runs 15 residues. CDR1 SGHKS and CDR2 YYEKEE come from the germline V gene (reference sequence). The CDR3 nucleotides are TGTGCCAGCAGCTTGACTAGTTTGGGCACAGATACGCAGTATTTT. This codes for CASSLTSLGTDTQYF.

The V call is TRBV2, the J call TRBJ1-2; 9 positions match TRBD1. The CDR3 sequence is 15 residues long. V trimming: 5 bases; J trimming: 6 bases; junction bases outside the gene matches: 10. Germline V gives CDR1 SNHLY, CDR2 FYNNEI. DNA for the CDR3: TGTGCCAGCAGTCCCGAGGCGGGGACAGGGAATGGCTACACCTTC. Residues: CASSPEAGTGNGYTF.

The CDR3 coding sequence is TGCGCCAGCAGCAGGGGGTACCAAGAGACCCAGTACTTC. It encodes CASSRGYQETQYF. The V gene is TRBV10-1, the J gene TRBJ2-5; 7 bases agree with TRBD1. With V trimmed by 6 bases and J by 0 bases, 1 base remained unmatched. Germline CDR1 WNHNN, CDR2 SYGVQD (reference sequence). The CDR3 is 13 residues long.

This chain connects TRBV29-1 to TRBJ2-3, with 13 bases identical to TRBD2. Germline loops: CDR1 SQVTM, CDR2 ANQGSEA. V lost 3 bases, J lost 6 bases, and 6 bases stayed unmatched. The CDR3 loop spans 15 amino acids. The CDR3 loop reads CSVDLGLAGTDTQYF. The CDR3 DNA follows: TGCAGCGTTGACCTGGGACTAGCGGGAACTGATACGCAGTATTTT.

The genes are TRBV20-1 and TRBJ2-5; D is uncertain. The CDR3 totals 11 residues. Deletions cut 5 bases from V and 4 bases from J, with 8 bases between. Germline V gene data show CDR1 as DFQATT and CDR2 as SNEGSKA (reference sequence). The CDR3 loop reads CSAYYGETQYF. The CDR3 DNA reads as TGCAGTGCTTACTACGGAGAGACCCAGTACTTC.

This sequence joins TRBV20-1 and TRBJ2-3, with D possibly TRBD2 on 5 matching bases. Between the trimmed V and J ends, which lost 3 bases and 7 bases, there was a span of 14 bases. Germline CDR1 and CDR2: DFQATT and SNEGSKA (reference sequence). CDR3 length: 13 residues. CDR3 nucleotides: TGCAGTGCTAGTGGGAGCGACGGGAATACGCAGTATTTT. Translated, it gives CSASGSDGNTQYF.

V is TRBV19 and J is TRBJ2-6; D call uncertain. Germline V gene lookup returns CDR1 LNHDA and CDR2 SQIVND (reference sequence). This CDR3 has 15 amino acids. V gave up 6 bases and J gave up 3 bases, with 12 bases separating them. The CDR3 reads CASSLERNGANVLTF. The CDR3 DNA reads TGTGCCAGTAGCCTAGAAAGAAATGGGGCCAACGTCCTGACTTTC. Full variable domain (rest looked up from reference TRBV19 and TRBJ2-6): DGGITQSPKYLFRKEGQNVTLSCEQNLNHDAMYWYRQDPGQGLRLIYYSQIVNDFQKGDIAEGYSVSREKKESFPLTVTSAQKNPTAFYLCASSLERNGANVLTFGAGSRLTVL.

This chain links TRBV19 with TRBJ1-2; D is ambiguous. CDR1 is LNHDA and CDR2 is SQIVND in the germline V gene (reference sequence). The V end was cut by 3 bases, the J end by 6 bases, with 14 bases between. CDR3 length: 14 residues. CDR3 protein: CASSMVAAANGYTF. CDR3 DNA sequence: TGTGCCAGTAGTATGGTGGCGGCGGCAAATGGCTACACCTTC.

This rearrangement joins TRBV10-2 to TRBJ2-3; 16 bases fit TRBD2. Germline trimming cut 7 bases from V and 6 bases from J; bases unmatched to any gene: 13. Germline CDR1 is WSHSY and CDR2 is SAAADI. The CDR3 runs 18 residues. The CDR3: CASILGTSGRAEADTQYF. In DNA form, the CDR3 reads TGCGCCAGCATTTTAGGGACTAGCGGGAGGGCCGAGGCGGATACGCAGTATTTT.

The chain couples TRBV2 to TRBJ1-6, with 8 bases aligning to TRBD1. The V gene's germline CDR1 is SNHLY and CDR2 FYNNEI. The CDR3 is 16 residues long. With 6 bases clipped from V and 5 bases from J, the junction kept 9 bases outside the gene matches. The CDR3 region has the DNA TGTGCCAGCAGGGAGACAGGGGTAGTTAATAATTCACCCCTCCACTTT. Its protein product is CASRETGVVNNSPLHF.

This chain links TRBV9 with TRBJ1-3; D possibly corresponds to TRBD1 (5 bases). CDR3 length: 15 residues. CDR1 and CDR2 from the germline V gene are SGDLS and YYNGEE. Trimming pared 4 bases from V and 2 bases from J, leaving 13 bases between. CDR3 in amino acids: CASSKQENPGNTIYF. The CDR3 region has the DNA TGTGCCAGCAGCAAACAGGAGAATCCTGGAAACACCATATATTTT.

Only a few counts were recorded for this clone. CDR3 DNA: TGCAGCGCACTACAGGGTCCCTATGGCTACACCTTC. As protein: CSALQGPYGYTF. This sequence joins TRBV29-1 and TRBJ1-2; D may be TRBD1 (6 bases). Deletions cut 7 bases from V and 4 bases from J, with 13 bases between. CDR1 is SQVTM, CDR2 ANQGSEA, per germline. The CDR3 is 12 residues long.

The chain is built from TRBV7-9 and TRBJ2-7, with no clear D. CDR1 is SEHNR, CDR2 FQNEAQ, per germline (reference sequence). CDR3 size: 12 residues. The V end was cut by 6 bases, the J end by 0 bases, with 6 bases between. CDR3 sequence: CASSWSSYEQYV. DNA for the CDR3: TGTGCCAGCAGTTGGAGCTCCTACGAGCAGTACGTC.

V usage is TRBV7-3 and J usage is TRBJ2-3; TRBD1 aligns across 7 bases. Losses at the gene ends were 5 bases for V and 2 bases for J; bases not matched to a gene: 4. The CDR3 spans 14 residues. Germline CDR1 reads SGHTA; CDR2 reads FQGTGA. CDR3: CASSPGQPTDTQYF. CDR3 nucleotides: TGTGCCAGCAGCCCGGGACAGCCCACAGATACGCAGTATTTT.

This chain uses TRBV7-3 with TRBJ2-5; 7 bases match TRBD1. Germline CDR1 reads SGHTA; CDR2 reads FQGTGA. The CDR3 totals 15 residues. V lost 1 base and J lost 5; bases outside the gene matches: 7. CDR3: CASSLRGTEGETQYF. CDR3 in DNA: TGTGCCAGCAGCTTAAGGGGGACAGAGGGGGAGACCCAGTACTTC.

CDR3 bases: TGCGCCAGCAGCCTGGGGGGGCAGGGGAACACTGAAGCTTTCTTT. This codes for CASSLGGQGNTEAFF. The V gene is TRBV5-1, the J gene TRBJ1-1; possible D gene TRBD1, 6 bases. CDR3 size: 15 residues. Germline V gene lookup returns CDR1 SGHRS and CDR2 YFSETQ. The V end lost 4 bases, the J end lost 1 base, and 14 bases lay between the germline ends.

This chain connects TRBV14 to TRBJ2-7; the match to TRBD2 covers 9 bases. Losses at the gene ends were 0 bases for V and 4 bases for J; bases not matched to a gene: 10. The CDR3 extends over 17 amino acids. Germline V gene lookup returns CDR1 SGHDN and CDR2 FVKESK. The DNA for the CDR3 is TGTGCCAGCAGCCAAGACCACCCTAGCGGGATAAGGTACGAGCAGTACTTC. This translates into CASSQDHPSGIRYEQYF.

This chain connects TRBV28 to TRBJ2-7; TRBD2 might be the D (6 bases). The V and J ends lost 9 bases and 5 bases respectively, with 14 bases between them. CDR1 is MDHEN, CDR2 SYDVKM, per germline. The CDR3 totals 12 residues. The CDR3 bases are TGTGCCAGTTCCGGGACTCTTGACGAGCAGTACTTC. It yields the protein CASSGTLDEQYF.

CDR3 residues: CASSLTGTDTQYF. The CDR3 DNA is TGTGCCAGCAGCTTGACGGGCACAGATACGCAGTATTTT. The J gene is TRBJ2-3, the V gene TRBV5-4; no clear D. V shed 1 base and J shed 1 base, with 4 bases lying between them. The CDR3 covers 13 residues. In germline, CDR1 is SGHNT, CDR2 YYREEE (reference sequence).

V usage is TRBV20-1 and J usage is TRBJ1-2; D uncertain. V was cut by 5 bases and J by 8 bases, with 12 bases left in between. CDR3 length: 11 amino acids. Germline V gives CDR1 DFQATT, CDR2 SNEGSKA (reference sequence). The CDR3 nucleotides read TGCAGTGCTGGCCCTGGTGAAGGCTACACCTTC. It yields the protein CSAGPGEGYTF.

This chain's CDR3 is CASGSGQPNQPQHF. The CDR3 DNA sequence: TGTGCTAGTGGTTCAGGACAGCCAAATCAGCCCCAGCATTTT. V usage is TRBV12-5 and J usage is TRBJ1-5; D is possibly TRBD1 (6 bases). The CDR3 length is 14 residues. Looked up from germline, CDR1 is LGHNT and CDR2 is FRNRAP. V shed 4 bases and J shed 4 bases, with 11 bases lying between them.